This T cell receptor beta chain was documented in a study of blood T cell repertoires in COVID-19 (dated by TCRdb to the early 2020s). Study-wide context: Samples covering the acute and convalescent phases of COVID-19 were provided by collaborators in the United States, Italy and Spain. The material from the prospective study consisted of cDNA or gDNA derived from T cells, B-cell-depleted T cells, or PBMCs. Where HLA class I and class II types were available, the types were taken from metadata supplied by the sample provider, not from assay-based typing. The sample metadata nearly always contained a de-identified subject ID, COVID-19 status, age in years and sex. Subjects who had been exposed to COVID-19, were actively infected with it, or had recovered from it provided the deeply sampled blood TCRbeta repertoires that made up the dataset. The repertoires were released in a freely available public database intended as a resource for research on the immune response to SARS-CoV-2. The samples were drawn from the first 160 participants of the ongoing ImmuneRACE study and from 1,254 subjects provided by 6 global collaborators. Overall study outcomes, separate from this receptor: How much clinical and demographic metadata was included differed by source and by participant, and the metadata was provided uncurated.

Enrolling through a virtual design, the prospective study's participants ranged in age from roughly 18 to 95 years and lived across some 22 United States geographic areas. To assign participants to cohorts, the prospective study relied on clinical history that participants themselves reported in a screening survey and a study questionnaire. Recovered participants in ImmuneRACE Cohort 3 were defined by two consecutive negative NP/OP PCR tests, clearance by a healthcare professional, or resolution of symptoms. In the prospective study, whole blood, serum and a nasopharyngeal or oropharyngeal swab were collected from each participant by mobile phlebotomists. Additional blood draws and questionnaires over a 2-month period could optionally be provided by prospective study participants. Blood samples from the prospective study were shipped frozen or at room temperature prior to DNA extraction. Via the germline V gene (reference sequence), CDR1 is GTSNPN and CDR2 SVGIG. Counted from cysteine to phenylalanine, this CDR3 has 15 amino acids. Of the read, only the CDR3 DNA is kept; its 45 bases are in frame from base 1. Relative to germline, V is 5 bases shorter and J is 0 bases shorter, with 14 bases between their ends.

The immunoSEQ Assay, a bias-controlled multiplex PCR, was used to amplify TCRbeta CDR3 regions from genomic DNA. Per the source publication's procedure: The number of nucleated cells in each sample was estimated by amplification of reference gene primers within the assay. To quantify the absolute abundance of each unique TCRbeta CDR3 rearrangement, sequence reads were collapsed and filtered. Productive Simpson clonality was computed per sample as the square root of Simpson's diversity index over productive rearrangements. This immuneACCESS table, as held by TCRdb, lists in-frame sequences with V and J called but not all clones. Of the missing ones, under half trace to an unresolved V gene in checked studies; the others have no known cause. The V and J calls and clone size are taken from that table; D and trimming were inferred from the DNA. Across this sample there are fewer than 350,000 clones, with 80% to 90% seen only once. The top ten clones comprise less than 2.5% of the sample.

Concerning this clone itself: This clone's antigen is unknown. No much larger clonotype is one base removed from it; base qualities were not supplied.

The sample was PBMCs or T cells enriched from blood (not recorded which). This TCR derives from a man younger than 40 who had recovered from COVID-19. The rearranged segments are TRBV30 and TRBJ1-3; matching of 5 bases hints at TRBD1 as the D gene. The nucleotide sequence is given as TGTGCCTGGGGGGATCGGACACCCTCTGGAAACACCATATATTTT. Translation gives CAWGDRTPSGNTIYF.